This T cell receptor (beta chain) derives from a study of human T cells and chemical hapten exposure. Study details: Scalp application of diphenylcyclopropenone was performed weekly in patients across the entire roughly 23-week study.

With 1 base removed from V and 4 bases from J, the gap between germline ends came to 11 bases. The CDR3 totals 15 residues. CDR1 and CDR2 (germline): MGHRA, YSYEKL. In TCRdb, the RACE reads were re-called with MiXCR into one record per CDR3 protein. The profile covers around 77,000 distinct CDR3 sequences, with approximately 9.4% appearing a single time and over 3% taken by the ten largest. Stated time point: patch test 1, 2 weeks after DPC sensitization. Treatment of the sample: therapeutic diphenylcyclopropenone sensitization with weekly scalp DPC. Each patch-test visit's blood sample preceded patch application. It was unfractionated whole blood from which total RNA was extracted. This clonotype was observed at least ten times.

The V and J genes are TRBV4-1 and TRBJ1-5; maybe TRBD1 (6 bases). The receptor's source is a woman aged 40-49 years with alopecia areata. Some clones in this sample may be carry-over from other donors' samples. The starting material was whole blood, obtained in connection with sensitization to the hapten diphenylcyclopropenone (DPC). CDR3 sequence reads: CASSQVITGNQPQHF. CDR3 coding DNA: TGCGCCAGCAGCCAAGTTATCACAGGGAATCAGCCCCAGCATTTT.